This record concerns one TCR beta chain sequence. Sequencing used immunoSEQ multiplex PCR; TCRdb keeps in-frame clones, though not all of them. The sample lists 200,000 or so clones, about 85% occurring once. This record comes from a study of blood T cell repertoires in COVID-19. Germline V gene lookup returns CDR1 SGHRS and CDR2 YFSETQ. CDR3 length: 14 residues. The V and J ends lost 0 bases and 9 bases, in that order; junction bases with no gene match: 5. The sample comprised peripheral blood. V usage is TRBV5-1 and J usage is TRBJ2-4, with TRBD1 matching over 8 bases. This receptor was taken from a man aged 65 to 79 with active or convalescent COVID-19. CDR3 bases: TGCGCCAGCAGCTTGGCGCAGGGGGCGAGCATTCAGTACTTC. This gives the protein CASSLAQGASIQYF.